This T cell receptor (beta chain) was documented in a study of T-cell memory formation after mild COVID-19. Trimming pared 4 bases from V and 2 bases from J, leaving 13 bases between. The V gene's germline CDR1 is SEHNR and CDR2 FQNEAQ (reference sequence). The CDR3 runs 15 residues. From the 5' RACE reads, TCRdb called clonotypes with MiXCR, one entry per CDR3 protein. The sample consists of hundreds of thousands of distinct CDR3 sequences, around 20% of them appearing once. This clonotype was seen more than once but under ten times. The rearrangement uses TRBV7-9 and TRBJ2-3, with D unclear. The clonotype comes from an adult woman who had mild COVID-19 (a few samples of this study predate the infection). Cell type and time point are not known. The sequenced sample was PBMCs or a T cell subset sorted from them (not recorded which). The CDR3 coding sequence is TGTGCCAGCAGCTCCTCTGAAGCGACCACAGATACGCAGTATTTT. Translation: CASSSSEATTDTQYF.